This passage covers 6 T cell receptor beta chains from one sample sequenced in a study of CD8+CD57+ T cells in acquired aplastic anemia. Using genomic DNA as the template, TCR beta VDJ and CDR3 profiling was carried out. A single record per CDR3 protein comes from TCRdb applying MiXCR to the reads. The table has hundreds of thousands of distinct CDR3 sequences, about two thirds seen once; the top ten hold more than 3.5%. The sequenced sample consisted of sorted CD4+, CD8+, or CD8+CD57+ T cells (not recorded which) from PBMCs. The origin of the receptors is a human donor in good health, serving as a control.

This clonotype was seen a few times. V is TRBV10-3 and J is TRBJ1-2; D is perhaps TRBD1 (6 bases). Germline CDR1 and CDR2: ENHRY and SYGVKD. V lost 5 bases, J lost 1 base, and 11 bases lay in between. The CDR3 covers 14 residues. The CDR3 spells CAISSQGSNYGYTF. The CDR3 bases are TGTGCCATCAGTTCCCAGGGGAGTAACTATGGCTACACCTTC.

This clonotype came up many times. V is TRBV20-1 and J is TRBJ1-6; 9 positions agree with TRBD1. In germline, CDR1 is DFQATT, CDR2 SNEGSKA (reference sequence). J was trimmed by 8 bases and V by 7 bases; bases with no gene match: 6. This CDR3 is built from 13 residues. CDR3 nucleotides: TGCAGTGTTACGGGACAGGGAGATTCACCCCTCCACTTT. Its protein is CSVTGQGDSPLHF.

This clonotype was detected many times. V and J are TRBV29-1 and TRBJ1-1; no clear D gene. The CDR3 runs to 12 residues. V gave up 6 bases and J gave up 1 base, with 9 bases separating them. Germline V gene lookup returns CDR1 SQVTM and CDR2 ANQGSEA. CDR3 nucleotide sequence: TGCAGCGTGTCACCGGGGAACACTGAAGCTTTCTTT. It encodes CSVSPGNTEAFF. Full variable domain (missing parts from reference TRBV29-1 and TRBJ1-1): SAVISQKPSRDICQRGTSLTIQCQVDSQVTMMFWYRQQPGQSLTLIATANQGSEATYESGFVIDKFPISRPNLTFSTLTVSNMSPEDSSIYLCSVSPGNTEAFFGQGTRLTVV.

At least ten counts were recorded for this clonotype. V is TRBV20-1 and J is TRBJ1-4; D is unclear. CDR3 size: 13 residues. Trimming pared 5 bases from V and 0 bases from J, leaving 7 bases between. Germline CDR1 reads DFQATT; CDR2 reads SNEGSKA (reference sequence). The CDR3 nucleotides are TGCAGTGCTCCAGGAACAACTAATGAAAAACTGTTTTTT. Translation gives CSAPGTTNEKLFF.

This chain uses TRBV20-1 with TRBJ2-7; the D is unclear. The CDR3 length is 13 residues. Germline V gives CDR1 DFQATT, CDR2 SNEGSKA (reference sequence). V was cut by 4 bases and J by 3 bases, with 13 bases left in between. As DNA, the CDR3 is TGCAGTGCTACCGATCGGGCTAGCTACGAGCAGTACGTC. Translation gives CSATDRASYEQYV.

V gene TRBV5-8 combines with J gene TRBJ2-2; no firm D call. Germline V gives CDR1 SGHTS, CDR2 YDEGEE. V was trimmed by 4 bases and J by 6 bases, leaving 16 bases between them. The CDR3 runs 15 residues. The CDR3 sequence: CASSLLPGGAGELFF. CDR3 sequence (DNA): TGTGCCAGCAGCCTACTTCCAGGTGGTGCCGGGGAGCTGTTTTTT.